Sequencing of this T cell receptor (beta chain) was carried out in a study of human T cells and chemical hapten exposure. Study-level background: Skin of the upper inner arm, approximately 2 cm by approximately 2 cm, received 2% DPC for sensitization. Mostly female, the patients presented with alopecia areata, totalis or universalis. Whole-study findings and limits: It should be noted that donors had alopecia, so their immune response may differ from healthy people's.

This clonotype turned up a few times. The target antigen is unknown. J gave up 7 bases and V 0 bases, and 7 bases lay outside the gene matches. Per the germline V gene, CDR1 is SGHNT and CDR2 is YYREEE (reference sequence). The CDR3 loop spans 17 amino acids. TCRdb fed the RACE reads into MiXCR, producing one record per CDR3 protein. The sample has about 190,000 distinct CDR3 sequences; 24% are singletons. Time point specified: patch test 3, about 24 weeks after DPC sensitization. The treatment here: therapeutic diphenylcyclopropenone sensitization with weekly scalp DPC. The chain links TRBV5-4 to TRBJ2-2; 12 bases agree with TRBD1. Material: whole blood, obtained in connection with sensitization to the hapten diphenylcyclopropenone (DPC). This TCR derives from a middle-aged woman with alopecia areata. Some clones in this sample may be carry-over from other donors' samples. The CDR3 DNA follows: TGTGCCAGCAGCTTGGCCAGGGACAGGGGGCAAGGCGGGGAGCTGTTTTTT. Translating it yields CASSLARDRGQGGELFF.